Listed below are T cell receptor beta chains from one sample, sequenced in a study of shared clonotypes between healthy human individuals. Clones were sequenced by immunoSEQ multiplex PCR, and TCRdb holds only the in-frame ones, with some missing. Of some 2,400,000 clones listed, approximately 95% were seen once; the top ten hold 0.13%. Specimen: naive CD4+ T cells sorted from blood. The receptors shown here come from a man aged 18 to 30 in good health. Both conserved end residues are part of each CDR3. Each record gives: J gene, V gene, CDR3 length, D gene, CDR3 protein, CDR3 DNA. A D gene is named only where the DNA matches it firmly.

J: TRBJ2-1
V: TRBV4-3
length: 15
D: NA
CDR3: CASSQPGGSYNEQFF
DNA: TGCGCCAGCAGCCAGCCTGGCGGTTCCTACAATGAGCAGTTCTTC

J: TRBJ1-1
V: TRBV6-5
length: 13
D: NA
CDR3: CASSYGADTEAFF
DNA: TGTGCCAGCAGTTACGGGGCGGACACTGAAGCTTTCTTT

J: TRBJ2-5
V: TRBV5-1
length: 13
D: TRBD1
CDR3: CASSLEGAGTQYF
DNA: TGCGCCAGCAGCTTGGAGGGGGCAGGGACCCAGTACTTC

J: TRBJ2-7
V: TRBV4-1
length: 15
D: TRBD2
CDR3: CASSQETSGSYEQYF
DNA: TGCGCCAGCAGCCAAGAAACTAGCGGGAGCTACGAGCAGTACTTC

J: TRBJ1-2
V: TRBV28
length: 13
D: NA
CDR3: CASSLAEVRGYTF
DNA: TGTGCCAGCAGTTTAGCGGAGGTGCGCGGCTACACCTTC

J: TRBJ1-4
V: TRBV7-9
length: 13
D: NA
CDR3: CASSFGGAEKLFF
DNA: TGTGCCAGCAGCTTCGGGGGGGCTGAAAAACTGTTTTTT

J: TRBJ2-6
V: TRBV5-1
length: 15
D: TRBD1
CDR3: CASSQGTAGANVLTF
DNA: TGCGCCAGCAGCCAAGGGACAGCGGGGGCCAACGTCCTGACTTTC

J: TRBJ2-5
V: TRBV11-2
length: 13
D: NA
CDR3: CASSLGGGETQYF
DNA: TGTGCCAGCAGCCTGGGAGGGGGAGAGACCCAGTACTTC

J: TRBJ1-4
V: TRBV5-6
length: 16
D: TRBD1
CDR3: CASSMGTGTGEGKLFF
DNA: TGTGCCAGCAGCATGGGAACCGGGACAGGGGAAGGAAAACTGTTTTTT

J: TRBJ2-1
V: TRBV7-3
length: 19
D: TRBD2
CDR3: CASSPLGTSGVSSYNEQFF
DNA: TGTGCCAGCAGCCCACTGGGGACTAGCGGGGTGAGCTCCTACAATGAGCAGTTCTTC